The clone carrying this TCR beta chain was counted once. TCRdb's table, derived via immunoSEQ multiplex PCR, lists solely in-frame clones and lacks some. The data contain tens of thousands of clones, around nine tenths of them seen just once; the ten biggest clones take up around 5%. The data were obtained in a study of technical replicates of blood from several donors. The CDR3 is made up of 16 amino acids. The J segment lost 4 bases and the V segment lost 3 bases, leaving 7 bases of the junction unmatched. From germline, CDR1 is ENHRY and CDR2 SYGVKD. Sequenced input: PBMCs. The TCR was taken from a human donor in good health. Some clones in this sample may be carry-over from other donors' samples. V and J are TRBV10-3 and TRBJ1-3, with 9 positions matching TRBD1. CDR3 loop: CAISDGTGGAGNTIYF. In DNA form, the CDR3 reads TGTGCCATCAGTGATGGAACAGGGGGCGCCGGAAACACCATATATTTT.